This T cell receptor beta chain emerged from a study of blood T cell repertoires in COVID-19. At the level of the study: Sources were T cells, B-cell-depleted T cells, or PBMCs; the material itself was cDNA or gDNA.

In the original processing: Quantification of nucleated cells was approximated via reference gene primer amplification. Sequencing was performed with immunoSEQ multiplex PCR; in TCRdb, only in-frame clones are kept and a portion is missing. D and trimming come from the DNA, and the V and J calls and clone size come from that table. Here the sample spans roughly 110,000 clones, 70% to 90% being singletons. The germline V gene has CDR1 SGDLS and CDR2 YYNGEE. Unmatched junction bases numbered 4, after V lost 2 bases and J lost 2 bases. CDR3 length: 16 amino acids. The receptor comes from a man aged 40-55 years with acute or convalescent COVID-19. Sequencing was performed on peripheral blood. The chain couples TRBV9 to TRBJ2-2; 9 bases match TRBD2. The CDR3 loop is CASSVSSGINTGELFF. The CDR3 DNA reads as TGTGCCAGCAGCGTCTCTAGCGGGATAAACACCGGGGAGCTGTTTTTT. Full variable domain (outside the CDR3, taken from reference TRBV9 and TRBJ2-2): DSGVTQTPKHLITATGQRVTLRCSPRSGDLSVYWYQQSLDQGLQFLIQYYNGEERAKGNILERFSAQQFPDLHSELNLSSLELGDSALYFCASSVSSGINTGELFFGEGSRLTVL.